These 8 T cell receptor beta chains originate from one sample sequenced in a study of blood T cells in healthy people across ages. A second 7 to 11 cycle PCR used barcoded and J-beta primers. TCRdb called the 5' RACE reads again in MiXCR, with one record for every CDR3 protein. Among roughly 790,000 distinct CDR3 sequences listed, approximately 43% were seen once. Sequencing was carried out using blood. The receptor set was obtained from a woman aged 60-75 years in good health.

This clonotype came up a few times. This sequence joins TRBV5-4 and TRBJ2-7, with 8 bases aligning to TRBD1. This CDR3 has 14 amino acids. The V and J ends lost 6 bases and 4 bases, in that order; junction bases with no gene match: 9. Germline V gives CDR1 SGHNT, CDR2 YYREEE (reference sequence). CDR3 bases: TGTGCCAGCAACACAGGGGGTCCCTTTTACGAGCAGTACTTC. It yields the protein CASNTGGPFYEQYF.

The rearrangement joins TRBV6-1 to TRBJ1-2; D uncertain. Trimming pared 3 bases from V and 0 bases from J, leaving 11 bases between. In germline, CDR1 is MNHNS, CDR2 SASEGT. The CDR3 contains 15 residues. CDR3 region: CASSDPPNTNYGYTF. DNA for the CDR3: TGTGCCAGCAGTGACCCCCCGAATACTAACTATGGCTACACCTTC.

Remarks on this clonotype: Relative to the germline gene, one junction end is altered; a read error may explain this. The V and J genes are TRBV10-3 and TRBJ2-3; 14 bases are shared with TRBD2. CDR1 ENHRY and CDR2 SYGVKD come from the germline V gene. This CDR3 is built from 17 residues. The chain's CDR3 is CAVSEGGTSGRTDTQYF. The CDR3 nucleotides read TGTGCCGTCAGTGAAGGGGGGACTAGCGGGAGAACAGATACGCAGTATTTT.

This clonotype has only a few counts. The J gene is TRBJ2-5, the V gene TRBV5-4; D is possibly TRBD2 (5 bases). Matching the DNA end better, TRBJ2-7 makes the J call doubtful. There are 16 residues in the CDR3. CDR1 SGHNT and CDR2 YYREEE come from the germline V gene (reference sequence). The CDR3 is CASSSGRGADFYEQYF. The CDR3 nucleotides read TGTGCCAGCAGCTCGGGCCGCGGAGCGGACTTCTACGAGCAGTACTTC.

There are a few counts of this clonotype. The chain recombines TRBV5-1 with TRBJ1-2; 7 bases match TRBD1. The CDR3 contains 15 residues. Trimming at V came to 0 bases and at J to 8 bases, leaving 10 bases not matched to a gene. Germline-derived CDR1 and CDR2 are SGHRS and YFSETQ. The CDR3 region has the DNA TGCGCCAGCAGCTTGGCTGGGCAGGGGGTCGAAGGCTACACCTTC. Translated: CASSLAGQGVEGYTF.

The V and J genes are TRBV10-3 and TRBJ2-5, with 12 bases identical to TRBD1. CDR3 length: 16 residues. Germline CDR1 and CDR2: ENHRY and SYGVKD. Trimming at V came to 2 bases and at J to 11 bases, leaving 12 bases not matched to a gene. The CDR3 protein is CAISEKGDRGPNEQYF. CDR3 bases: TGTGCCATCAGTGAGAAGGGGGACAGGGGGCCCAATGAGCAGTACTTC.

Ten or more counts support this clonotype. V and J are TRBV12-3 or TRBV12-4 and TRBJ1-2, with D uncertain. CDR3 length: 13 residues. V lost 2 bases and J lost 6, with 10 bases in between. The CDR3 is CASSLTKGHGYTF. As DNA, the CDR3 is TGTGCCAGCAGTTTAACCAAGGGCCATGGCTACACCTTC.

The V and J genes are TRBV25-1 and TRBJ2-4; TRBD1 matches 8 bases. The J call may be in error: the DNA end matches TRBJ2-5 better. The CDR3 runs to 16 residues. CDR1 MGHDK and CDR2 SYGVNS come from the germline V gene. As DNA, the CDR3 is TGTGCCAGCAGTGAATCTTCCTGGGGACAGGTAGAGACCCAGTACTTC. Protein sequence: CASSESSWGQVETQYF.